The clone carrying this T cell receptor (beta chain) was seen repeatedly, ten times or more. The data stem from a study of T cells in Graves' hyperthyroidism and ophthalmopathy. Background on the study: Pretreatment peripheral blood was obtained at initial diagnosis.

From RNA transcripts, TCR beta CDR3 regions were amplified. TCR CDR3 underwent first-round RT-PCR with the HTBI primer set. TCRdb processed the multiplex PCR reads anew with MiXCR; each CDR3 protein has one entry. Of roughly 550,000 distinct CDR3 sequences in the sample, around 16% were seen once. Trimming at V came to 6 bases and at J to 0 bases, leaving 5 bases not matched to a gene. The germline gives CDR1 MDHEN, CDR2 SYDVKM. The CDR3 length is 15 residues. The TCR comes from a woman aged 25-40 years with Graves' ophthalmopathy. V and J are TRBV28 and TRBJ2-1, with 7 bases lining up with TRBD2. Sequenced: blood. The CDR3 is CASSLLARSYNEQFF. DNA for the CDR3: TGTGCCAGCAGCCTACTAGCGCGCTCCTACAATGAGCAGTTCTTC.